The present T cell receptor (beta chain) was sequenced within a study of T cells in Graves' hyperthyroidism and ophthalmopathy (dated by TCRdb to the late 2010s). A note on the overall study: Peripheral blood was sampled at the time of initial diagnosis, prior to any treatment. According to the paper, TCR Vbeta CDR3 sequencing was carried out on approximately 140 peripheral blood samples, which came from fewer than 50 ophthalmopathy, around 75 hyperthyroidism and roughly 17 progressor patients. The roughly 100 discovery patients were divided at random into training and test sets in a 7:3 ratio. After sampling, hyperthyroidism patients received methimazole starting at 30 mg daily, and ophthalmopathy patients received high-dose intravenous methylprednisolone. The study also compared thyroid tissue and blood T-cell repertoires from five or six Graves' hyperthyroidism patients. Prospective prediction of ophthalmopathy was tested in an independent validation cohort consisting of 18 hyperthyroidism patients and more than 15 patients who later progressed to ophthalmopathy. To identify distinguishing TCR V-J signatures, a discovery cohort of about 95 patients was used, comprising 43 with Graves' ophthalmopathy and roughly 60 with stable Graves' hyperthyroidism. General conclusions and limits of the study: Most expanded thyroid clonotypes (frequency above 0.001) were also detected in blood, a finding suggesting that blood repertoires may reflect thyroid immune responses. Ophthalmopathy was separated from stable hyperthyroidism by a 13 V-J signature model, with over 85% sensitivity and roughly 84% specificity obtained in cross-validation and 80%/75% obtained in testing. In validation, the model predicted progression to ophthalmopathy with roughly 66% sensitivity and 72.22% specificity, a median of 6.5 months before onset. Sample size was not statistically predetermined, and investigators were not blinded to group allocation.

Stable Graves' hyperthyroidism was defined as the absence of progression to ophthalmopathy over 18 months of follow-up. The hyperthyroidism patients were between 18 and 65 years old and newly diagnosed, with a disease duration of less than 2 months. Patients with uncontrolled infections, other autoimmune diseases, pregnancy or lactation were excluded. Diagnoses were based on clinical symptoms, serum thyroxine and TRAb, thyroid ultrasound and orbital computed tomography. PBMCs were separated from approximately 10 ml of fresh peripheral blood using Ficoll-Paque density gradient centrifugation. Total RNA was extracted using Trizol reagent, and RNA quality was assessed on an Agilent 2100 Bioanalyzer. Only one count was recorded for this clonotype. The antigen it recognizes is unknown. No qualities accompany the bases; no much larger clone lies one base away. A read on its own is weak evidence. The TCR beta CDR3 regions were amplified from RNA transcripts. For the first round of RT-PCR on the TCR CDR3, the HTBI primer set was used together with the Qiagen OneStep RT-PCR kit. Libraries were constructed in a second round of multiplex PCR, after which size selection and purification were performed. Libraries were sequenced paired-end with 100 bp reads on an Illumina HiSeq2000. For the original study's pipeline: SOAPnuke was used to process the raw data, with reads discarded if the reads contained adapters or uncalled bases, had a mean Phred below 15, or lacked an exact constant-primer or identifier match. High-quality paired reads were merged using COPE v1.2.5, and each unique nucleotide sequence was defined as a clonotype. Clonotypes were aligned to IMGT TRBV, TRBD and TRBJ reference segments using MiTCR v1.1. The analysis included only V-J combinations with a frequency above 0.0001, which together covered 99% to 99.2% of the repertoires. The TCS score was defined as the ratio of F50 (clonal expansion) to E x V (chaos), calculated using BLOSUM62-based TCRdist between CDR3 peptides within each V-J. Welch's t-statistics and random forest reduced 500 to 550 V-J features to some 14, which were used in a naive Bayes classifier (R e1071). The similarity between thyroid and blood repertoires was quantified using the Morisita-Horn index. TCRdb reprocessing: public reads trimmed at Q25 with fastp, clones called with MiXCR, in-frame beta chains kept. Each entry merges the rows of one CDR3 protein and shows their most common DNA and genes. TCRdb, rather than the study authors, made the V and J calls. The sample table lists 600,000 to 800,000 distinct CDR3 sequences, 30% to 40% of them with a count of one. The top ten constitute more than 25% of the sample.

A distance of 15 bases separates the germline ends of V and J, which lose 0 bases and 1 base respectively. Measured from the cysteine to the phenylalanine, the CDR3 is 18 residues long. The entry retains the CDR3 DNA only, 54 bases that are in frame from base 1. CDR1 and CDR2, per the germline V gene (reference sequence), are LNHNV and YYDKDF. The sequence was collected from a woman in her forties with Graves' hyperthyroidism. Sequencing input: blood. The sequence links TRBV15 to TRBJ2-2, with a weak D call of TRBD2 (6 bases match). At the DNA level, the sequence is TGTGCCACCAGCAGAGATAGCGGACACCTAGGGAACACCGGGGAGCTGTTTTTT. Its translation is CATSRDSGHLGNTGELFF.